The next 5 T cell receptor beta chains were all read from a single sample in a study of CD4+ T cells in melanoma. Method: immunoSEQ multiplex PCR; TCRdb's copy keeps in-frame clones and lacks some. Here the sample spans some 150,000 clones, 80% to 95% being singletons. Receptors were obtained from a human donor with melanoma.

The chain recombines TRBV5-1 with TRBJ1-3; D not certain. The CDR3 is 13 amino acids. With 4 bases removed from V and 8 bases from J, the gap between germline ends came to 13 bases. Germline loops: CDR1 SGHRS, CDR2 YFSETQ. In nucleotides, the CDR3 is TGCGCCAGCAGCGGGCCGGGTTTGGACACCATATATTTT. It codes for CASSGPGLDTIYF.

In its sample, this clone was seen a few times. The chain is built from TRBV2 and TRBJ2-5, with 8 bases that match TRBD2. The CDR3 consists of 15 residues. Unmatched junction bases numbered 7, after V lost 4 bases and J lost 3 bases. The germline gives CDR1 SNHLY, CDR2 FYNNEI. The CDR3, as DNA: TGTGCCAGCAGTGTGGCGCGGGGGGCTGAAGAGACCCAGTACTTC. Translating it yields CASSVARGAEETQYF.

The table lists this clone with a few counts. This chain connects TRBV5-1 to TRBJ2-2; no clear D. The CDR3 length is 13 residues. The V and J ends lost 0 bases and 4 bases respectively, with 4 bases between them. The germline V gene encodes CDR1 SGHRS and CDR2 YFSETQ. The CDR3 DNA reads as TGCGCCAGCAGCTTGGGTCTCACCGGGGAGCTGTTTTTT. Its translation: CASSLGLTGELFF.

This sequence joins TRBV11-2 and TRBJ2-7; no reliable D call. The CDR3 totals 15 residues. Germline loops: CDR1 SGHAT, CDR2 FQNNGV. Trimming took off 2 bases at V and 0 bases at J, with 11 bases between the two ends. CDR3: CASSLQYGSSYEQYF. CDR3 DNA: TGTGCCAGCAGCTTACAATACGGCAGCTCCTACGAGCAGTACTTC.

The gene calls are TRBV4-1 and TRBJ1-2, with unresolved D. Germline CDR1 reads MGHRA; CDR2 reads YSYEKL. V lost 4 bases, J lost 0 bases, and 12 bases lay in between. The CDR3 is 15 amino acids. In DNA form, the CDR3 reads TGCGCCAGCAGCCCGTCCAGCGATACTAACTATGGCTACACCTTC. Residues: CASSPSSDTNYGYTF.